This T cell receptor (beta chain) came from a study of blood T cell repertoires in COVID-19. Generated by immunoSEQ multiplex PCR, the TCRdb table keeps only in-frame clones and is missing some. The sample has 200,000 to 250,000 clones; around 89% are singletons. V lost 6 bases and J 7 bases, leaving 12 bases between the germline ends. The CDR3 is made up of 13 amino acids. Germline CDR1 reads MDHEN; CDR2 reads SYDVKM. Enrolled through a virtual design, the participants were between about 18 and 89 years of age and came from about two dozen US areas. Cohort 3 donors were reported recovered after two negative PCRs, clearance, or symptom resolution.

The V and J genes are TRBV28 and TRBJ2-2; D not resolved. This receptor was identified in a woman aged 30 to 39 who had recovered from COVID-19. The specimen was PBMCs or T cells enriched from blood (not recorded which). The CDR3: CASSPIAIGELFF. DNA for the CDR3: TGTGCCAGCAGCCCTATCGCCATCGGGGAGCTGTTTTTT.